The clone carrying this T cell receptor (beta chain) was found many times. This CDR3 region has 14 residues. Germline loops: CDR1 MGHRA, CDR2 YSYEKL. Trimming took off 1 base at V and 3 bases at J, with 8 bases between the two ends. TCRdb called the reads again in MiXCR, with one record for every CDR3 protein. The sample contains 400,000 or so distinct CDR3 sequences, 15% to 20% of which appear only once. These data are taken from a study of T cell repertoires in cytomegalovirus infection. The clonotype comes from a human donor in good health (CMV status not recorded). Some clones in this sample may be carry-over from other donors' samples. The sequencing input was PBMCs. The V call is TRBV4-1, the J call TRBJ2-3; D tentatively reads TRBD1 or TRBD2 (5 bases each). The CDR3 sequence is CASSQVGGTDTQYF. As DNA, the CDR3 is TGCGCCAGCAGCCAAGTTGGGGGTACAGATACGCAGTATTTT.